The 29 T cell receptor beta chains listed next were all sequenced from one sample in a study of blood T cells in healthy people across ages. The second PCR ran roughly 6 to 11 cycles with a sample-barcoded 5' primer and J-beta primers. TCRdb itself ran the 5' RACE reads through MiXCR, one entry per CDR3 protein. The data show around 750,000 distinct CDR3 sequences, with approximately 55% seen just once and about 42% held by the top ten. Sequenced input: blood. Every receptor here comes from an older man in good health.

The chain carries TRBV20-1 and TRBJ1-5; TRBD1 aligns across 10 bases. The CDR3 contains 15 residues. Trimming at V came to 3 bases and at J to 7 bases, leaving 9 bases not matched to a gene. The V gene's germline CDR1 is DFQATT and CDR2 SNEGSKA (reference sequence). The CDR3 sequence: CSASLAGTGDQPQHF. The CDR3 bases are TGCAGTGCTAGCCTAGCCGGGACAGGGGACCAGCCCCAGCATTTT.

This clonotype was seen only a few times. The rearrangement links TRBV29-1 to TRBJ1-1; TRBD1 agrees at 8 bases. V gave up 7 bases and J gave up 3 bases; unmatched junction bases: 7. The CDR3 extends over 13 amino acids. Germline V gives CDR1 SQVTM, CDR2 ANQGSEA. The DNA for the CDR3 is TGCAGCGCCGGACAGGGAGGTTACACTGAAGCTTTCTTT. Protein product: CSAGQGGYTEAFF.

J is TRBJ2-6 and V is TRBV29-1; D gene unclear. V was pared by 7 bases and J by 0 bases, with 7 bases between. The CDR3 runs 13 residues. Germline CDR1 reads SQVTM; CDR2 reads ANQGSEA. Here the CDR3 DNA reads TGCAGCGGGCAGGACTCTGGGGCCAACGTCCTGACTTTC. Its translation is CSGQDSGANVLTF.

This clonotype occurred a few times. The rearrangement links TRBV5-1 to TRBJ2-1; D possibly uses TRBD1 or TRBD2 (6 bases each). Trimming cost V 1 base and J 9 bases, with 17 bases left between them. CDR1 SGHRS and CDR2 YFSETQ come from the germline V gene. The CDR3 loop spans 15 amino acids. The CDR3 DNA follows: TGCGCCAGCAGCTTGAGATCGGGAGTAGGGGGTGAGCAGTTCTTC. Residues: CASSLRSGVGGEQFF.

This chain joins TRBV20-1 and TRBJ2-1; a weak D match, TRBD2 (6 bases). V lost 2 bases and J 3 bases, leaving 14 bases between the germline ends. The CDR3 spans 15 residues. Germline values: CDR1 DFQATT, CDR2 SNEGSKA (reference sequence). The CDR3 region is CSARRGATYYNEQFF. The CDR3 DNA is TGCAGTGCTAGACGCGGGGCCACTTACTACAATGAGCAGTTCTTC.

This clonotype has a handful of counts. The chain uses TRBV5-1 and TRBJ2-5, with 8 bases aligning to TRBD1. Germline values: CDR1 SGHRS, CDR2 YFSETQ. With 3 bases clipped from V and 5 bases from J, the junction kept 3 bases outside the gene matches. The CDR3 spans 13 residues. The DNA of the CDR3 is TGCGCCAGCAGCTCAGGGGGCTCGGAGACCCAGTACTTC. Translation: CASSSGGSETQYF.

This clonotype was seen a few times. V gene TRBV25-1 combines with J gene TRBJ2-5; perhaps TRBD2 as D (5 bases). There are 15 residues in the CDR3. Looked up from germline, CDR1 is MGHDK and CDR2 is SYGVNS. V lost 7 bases to trimming and J lost 5 bases, with 20 bases between them. This CDR3 is CASTTSSGEPETQYF. CDR3 nucleotide sequence: TGTGCCAGCACAACCTCTTCCGGGGAACCGGAGACCCAGTACTTC.

The J gene is TRBJ1-1, the V gene TRBV12-3 or TRBV12-4; D remains ambiguous. The CDR3 has 15 amino acids. Trimming took 6 bases from V and 0 from J, leaving 14 bases between them. CDR3 bases: TGTGCCAGCAGCCCAAGCGGGAGGCTGAACACTGAAGCTTTCTTT. It yields the protein CASSPSGRLNTEAFF.

This clonotype was observed a single time. V gene TRBV7-9 combines with J gene TRBJ2-5; possibly TRBD1 for D (5 bases). The J call may not be correct, given that the DNA end is closer to TRBJ2-7. The CDR3 has 15 amino acids. The germline V gene encodes CDR1 SEHNR and CDR2 FQNEAQ (reference sequence). The CDR3 nucleotides read TGTGCCAGCAGCTCCCTTGGGGCTGCCACCTACGAGCAGTACTTC. It translates to CASSSLGAATYEQYF.

The chain links TRBV3-1 to TRBJ2-5, with unresolved D. The germline gives CDR1 LGHDT, CDR2 YNNKEL (reference sequence). V lost 2 bases and J 2 bases, leaving 12 bases between the germline ends. The CDR3 sequence is 15 residues long. The CDR3 bases are TGTGCCAGCAGCCAATTGATCAGTTATCAAGAGACCCAGTACTTC. It yields the protein CASSQLISYQETQYF.

The J gene is TRBJ2-1, the V gene TRBV5-1, with 11 bases identical to TRBD2. V lost 4 bases and J lost 4; bases outside the gene matches: 13. There are 18 residues in the CDR3. Per the germline V gene, CDR1 is SGHRS and CDR2 is YFSETQ. The CDR3 sequence: CASSPQYPGTSGYNEQFF. Written as DNA, the CDR3 is TGCGCCAGCAGCCCACAATACCCCGGGACTAGCGGATACAATGAGCAGTTCTTC.

The chain joins TRBV29-1 to TRBJ2-7; 10 bases are shared with TRBD1. This CDR3 contains 13 residues. J was trimmed by 6 bases and V by 4 bases; bases with no gene match: 6. Germline CDR1 reads SQVTM; CDR2 reads ANQGSEA. The CDR3 sequence: CSVAGTGVTEQYF. The DNA of the CDR3 is TGCAGCGTTGCCGGGACAGGGGTAACCGAGCAGTACTTC.

The V call is TRBV7-3, the J call TRBJ1-2; 9 positions agree with TRBD1. V was pared by 3 bases and J by 6 bases, with 8 bases of the junction left unmatched. The CDR3 contains 15 residues. CDR1 SGHTA and CDR2 FQGTGA come from the germline V gene. Here the CDR3 DNA reads TGTGCCAGCAGCTTCACCCCGGGACAGGGCCATGGCTACACCTTC. This codes for CASSFTPGQGHGYTF.

The chain couples TRBV5-1 to TRBJ2-1, with TRBD1 matching 10 bases. Germline loops: CDR1 SGHRS, CDR2 YFSETQ. The CDR3 extends over 15 amino acids. V gave up 3 bases and J gave up 6 bases; unmatched junction bases: 6. CDR3 bases: TGCGCCAGCAGCTCCCCGGGACAGGGGACCAATGAGCAGTTCTTC. As protein: CASSSPGQGTNEQFF.

The chain employs TRBV7-2 and TRBJ2-5, with TRBD2 as a possible D gene (6 bases). CDR1 and CDR2 (germline): SGHTA, FQGNSA. CDR3 length equals 15 residues. V was pared by 1 base and J by 4 bases, with 13 bases between. The DNA for the CDR3 is TGTGCCAGCAGCTTAGGGAGGGGCCGACCAGAGACCCAGTACTTC. Its protein is CASSLGRGRPETQYF.

This clonotype came up a few times. This rearrangement joins TRBV29-1 to TRBJ2-1; D is undetermined. The V end was cut by 1 base, the J end by 6 bases, with 7 bases between. The CDR3 has 12 residues. CDR1 and CDR2 from the germline V gene are SQVTM and ANQGSEA. The CDR3 nucleotides read TGCAGCGTTGAAGTCCCCTTCAATGAGCAGTTCTTC. This gives the protein CSVEVPFNEQFF.

The J gene is TRBJ2-7, the V gene TRBV27; TRBD2 agrees at 9 bases. The CDR3 is 16 amino acids. In germline, CDR1 is MNHEY, CDR2 SMNVEV (reference sequence). V shed 0 bases and J 2 bases; nucleotides not matched to a gene: 5. CDR3 nucleotides: TGTGCCAGCAGTTTATCGGGACTAGCATTTACCTACGAGCAGTACTTC. As protein: CASSLSGLAFTYEQYF.

The chain links TRBV7-9 to TRBJ1-2; TRBD1 matches at 7 bases. The germline V gene encodes CDR1 SEHNR and CDR2 FQNEAQ (reference sequence). Losses at the gene ends were 4 bases for V and 7 bases for J; bases not matched to a gene: 3. CDR3 size: 12 residues. The CDR3 region has the DNA TGTGCCAGCAGCTCTAGACAGGGTGGCTACACCTTC. It translates to CASSSRQGGYTF.

This clonotype appeared a few times. The V call is TRBV4-2, the J call TRBJ2-2, with 9 bases aligning to TRBD2. CDR3 length: 16 amino acids. Per the germline V gene, CDR1 is LGHNA and CDR2 is YNFKEQ. Trimming cost V 5 bases and J 1 base; bases outside gene matches: 5. This CDR3 is CASSTLTSGNTGELFF. Here the CDR3 DNA reads TGTGCCAGCAGCACCCTGACTAGCGGGAACACCGGGGAGCTGTTTTTT.

The chain uses TRBV7-8 and TRBJ2-5, with TRBD2 matching 10 bases. Germline lookup yields CDR1 SGHVS and CDR2 FQNEAQ. The CDR3 consists of 13 residues. Trimming removed 6 bases from V and 11 bases from J; junction bases left unmatched: 9. DNA of the CDR3: TGTGCCAGCAGTCACAAGCGGGAGGGGGAGCAGTACTTC. Residues: CASSHKREGEQYF.

This rearrangement joins TRBV5-1 to TRBJ1-1; weak D call: TRBD1 (5 bases). This CDR3 has 14 residues. The V gene's germline CDR1 is SGHRS and CDR2 YFSETQ. Trimming removed 0 bases at V and 7 bases at J, with 13 bases between. The CDR3 here is CASSLGTAGGEAFF. The CDR3 bases are TGCGCCAGCAGCTTGGGAACAGCCGGGGGTGAAGCTTTCTTT.

This clonotype has a handful of counts. V usage is TRBV9 and J usage is TRBJ2-1, with TRBD2 identical over 12 bases. This CDR3 is built from 17 residues. The germline gives CDR1 SGDLS, CDR2 YYNGEE. The trim removed 4 bases at V and 9 bases at J, leaving 14 bases unmatched. The CDR3 bases are TGTGCCAGCAGCCTCCCCAAATCTAGCGGGAGGGAGGTTGAGCAGTTCTTC. This gives the protein CASSLPKSSGREVEQFF. The full variable domain, its missing parts supplied by reference TRBV9 and TRBJ2-1, is DSGVTQTPKHLITATGQRVTLRCSPRSGDLSVYWYQQSLDQGLQFLIQYYNGEERAKGNILERFSAQQFPDLHSELNLSSLELGDSALYFCASSLPKSSGREVEQFFGPGTRLTVL.

This clonotype was observed a single time. V is TRBV11-2 and J is TRBJ2-1; 10 nucleotides line up with TRBD2. With the DNA end fitting TRBJ2-7 better, the J assignment may be wrong. The length of the CDR3 is 17 residues. Germline values: CDR1 SGHAT, CDR2 FQNNGV. In DNA form, the CDR3 reads TGTGCCAGCAGCCCCCGTCGCGGGACTAGCGCCTACAATGAGCAGTACTTC. It yields the protein CASSPRRGTSAYNEQYF.

The chain joins TRBV7-9 to TRBJ1-2; D not resolved. Trimming removed 3 bases at V and 8 bases at J, with 10 bases between. The CDR3 length is 12 residues. Germline values: CDR1 SEHNR, CDR2 FQNEAQ (reference sequence). The CDR3 coding sequence is TGTGCCAGCAGCTTCGGGGAAAACGGCTACACCTTC. Amino acids: CASSFGENGYTF.

The J gene is TRBJ1-5, the V gene TRBV10-2; D is possibly TRBD1 (5 bases). V lost 5 bases, J lost 0 bases, and 14 bases lay in between. In germline, CDR1 is WSHSY, CDR2 SAAADI. This CDR3 is built from 16 residues. CDR3 sequence (DNA): TGCGCCAGCAGTCGTGGGACCGCAAATAGCAATCAGCCCCAGCATTTT. Encoded protein: CASSRGTANSNQPQHF.

A few counts support this clonotype. The chain has TRBV3-1 and TRBJ2-1; 8 nucleotides match TRBD2. The CDR3 consists of 18 residues. The germline gives CDR1 LGHDT, CDR2 YNNKEL (reference sequence). With V trimmed by 1 base and J by 0 bases, 8 bases remained unmatched. The CDR3 bases are TGTGCCAGCAGCCAAGTGGGAACGGGAGGGCTCTCCTACAATGAGCAGTTCTTC. This translates into CASSQVGTGGLSYNEQFF.

V gene TRBV29-1 combines with J gene TRBJ1-4; D not certain. The germline V gene encodes CDR1 SQVTM and CDR2 ANQGSEA. The CDR3 consists of 13 residues. V shed 4 bases and J shed 7 bases, with 13 bases lying between them. The chain's CDR3 is CSVGHSIGEKLFF. The CDR3 DNA sequence: TGCAGCGTTGGTCACAGCATCGGTGAAAAACTGTTTTTT.

This chain joins TRBV5-1 and TRBJ2-1; D gene ambiguous. The CDR3 extends over 16 amino acids. Trimming took 2 bases from V and 10 from J, leaving 22 bases between them. Per germline, CDR1 SGHRS and CDR2 YFSETQ. CDR3 protein: CASSLGFWPTTYEQFF. The CDR3 DNA sequence: TGCGCCAGCAGCTTAGGGTTCTGGCCGACGACCTACGAGCAGTTCTTC.

The chain joins TRBV12-3 or TRBV12-4 to TRBJ2-7; D may be TRBD1 (6 bases). V lost 4 bases, J lost 5 bases, and 18 bases lay in between. The CDR3 has 15 residues. The DNA of the CDR3 is TGTGCCAGCAGTTCAAATCGGACAGAAGGCAACGAGCAGTACTTC. This translates into CASSSNRTEGNEQYF.